Listed here are 2 T cell receptor beta chains from one sample, sequenced in a study of pediatric ulcerative colitis. Only in-frame clones appear in the TCRdb table, and some are missing; sequencing was by immunoSEQ multiplex PCR. The sample lists approximately 10,000 clones; 88% were seen once. Sequenced input: blood. The receptors derive from a girl under 18 with moderate ulcerative colitis.

The chain recombines TRBV5-3 with TRBJ1-4, with a tentative D call TRBD1 (5 bases). TRBV5-3 is an ORF, with its function uncertain. V was shortened by 0 bases and J by 8 bases, with 20 bases between the two germline ends. The CDR3 is made up of 17 amino acids. The CDR3, as DNA: TGTGCCAGAAGCTTGGGACGGGACCCTTTTCGAGAGGAAAAACTGTTTTTT. Translation: CARSLGRDPFREEKLFF.

The J gene is TRBJ2-7, the V gene TRBV15; D is undetermined. Trimming removed 5 bases at V and 0 bases at J, with 14 bases between. Per the germline V gene, CDR1 is LNHNV and CDR2 is YYDKDF (reference sequence). CDR3 length equals 15 residues. CDR3 protein: CATSDAIRLSYEQYF. CDR3 nucleotide sequence: TGTGCCACCAGCGACGCCATCCGACTCTCCTACGAGCAGTACTTC.